The source of this T cell receptor (beta chain) is a study of post-analysis software for immune sequencing data. The wider study: Relapsing-remitting, secondary progressive and progressive-relapsing multiple sclerosis were all included among the disease courses.

As concerns this clonotype: This may arise from a read error, as a much more abundant clone is one base away.

Libraries were made from TCR beta cDNA, and they carried unique molecular identifiers. The source material, 1 to 10 million T cells, gave rise to 400,000 to 550,000 cDNA molecules. TCRdb ran MiXCR on the PCR reads and lists one entry per CDR3 protein. The repertoire consists of about 180,000 distinct CDR3 sequences, with approximately 30% occurring once and the leading ten covering roughly 1.6%. The TCR comes from a girl between 5 and 17 years old with multiple sclerosis. Sequences were obtained from blood.

The CDR3 DNA reads as TGTGCCAGCAGCGTAGAGCGGACGACCTATGGCTACACCTTC. Amino acid sequence: CASSVERTTYGYTF. V gene TRBV9 combines with J gene TRBJ1-2; D call uncertain. Trimming took 0 bases from V and 4 from J, leaving 10 bases between them. The CDR3 runs to 14 residues. The germline CDR1 and CDR2 sequences are SGDLS and YYNGEE.